This passage covers 17 T cell receptor beta chains from one sample sequenced in a study of blood T cell repertoires in COVID-19. Assay: immunoSEQ multiplex PCR; the TCRdb copy retains only in-frame clones and omits some. This sample has around 200,000 clones, with 90% found just once. Material: peripheral blood. The receptors originated from a man over 45 with acute or convalescent COVID-19.

The genes are TRBV5-1 and TRBJ2-7; TRBD2 matches 8 bases. The CDR3 extends over 16 amino acids. After removal of 0 bases from V and 4 bases from J, the junction contained 9 bases not matched to a gene. Per germline, CDR1 SGHRS and CDR2 YFSETQ. The CDR3, as DNA: TGCGCCAGCAGCTTGGGGTGGCGGGAGGCGGAATACGAGCAGTACTTC. Its protein is CASSLGWREAEYEQYF.

The rearrangement joins TRBV29-1 to TRBJ2-1; 8 nucleotides align to TRBD2. Germline lookup yields CDR1 SQVTM and CDR2 ANQGSEA. With 6 bases clipped from V and 11 bases from J, the junction kept 9 bases outside the gene matches. The CDR3 runs to 12 residues. For the CDR3, the DNA is TGCAGCGTCGTTAGCGGGGAGGGCCAGCAGTTCTTC. Residues: CSVVSGEGQQFF.

This chain connects TRBV12-3 or TRBV12-4 to TRBJ2-1; D is possibly TRBD2 (6 bases). V was cut by 4 bases and J by 8 bases, with 12 bases left in between. This CDR3 spans 13 amino acids. The CDR3 reads CASSSGLGHEQFF. The CDR3 DNA is TGTGCCAGCAGTTCGGGACTCGGCCATGAGCAGTTCTTC.

The gene calls are TRBV28 and TRBJ1-2; 7 bases align to TRBD1. The CDR3 is 13 residues long. Looked up from germline, CDR1 is MDHEN and CDR2 is SYDVKM. V gave up 5 bases and J gave up 4 bases; unmatched junction bases: 4. The CDR3 DNA reads as TGTGCCAGCAGTAACCGGGACAGCTATGGCTACACCTTC. This sequence encodes CASSNRDSYGYTF.

The V gene is TRBV29-1, the J gene TRBJ2-1; 7 bases fit TRBD1. CDR3 length equals 17 residues. Germline CDR1 is SQVTM and CDR2 is ANQGSEA. The J segment lost 7 bases and the V segment lost 8 bases, leaving 23 bases of the junction unmatched. DNA of the CDR3: TGCAGCACCAGGGACAGCCTCTTATCGGGTTCCCCGAATGAGCAGTTCTTC. As protein: CSTRDSLLSGSPNEQFF.

The chain joins TRBV4-3 to TRBJ2-5; D is unresolved. The germline V and J ends were trimmed by 0 bases and 3 bases, with 5 bases remaining between them. Germline assignment: CDR1 LGHNA and CDR2 YSLEER. CDR3 length: 13 amino acids. The CDR3: CASSQEEEETQYF. The CDR3 DNA reads as TGCGCCAGCAGCCAAGAAGAGGAAGAGACCCAGTACTTC.

The chain employs TRBV6-5 and TRBJ2-7, with TRBD2 matching over 7 bases. The CDR3 is 15 residues long. Germline lookup yields CDR1 MNHEY and CDR2 SVGAGI. V shed 1 base, J shed 1 base, and the junction held 4 bases outside the gene matches. CDR3 loop: CASSYWEAGSYEQYF. CDR3 sequence (DNA): TGTGCCAGCAGTTACTGGGAAGCGGGGTCCTACGAGCAGTACTTC.

This clone appeared once. The chain couples TRBV9 to TRBJ2-3; weak D call: TRBD1 (7 bases). Per germline, CDR1 SGDLS and CDR2 YYNGEE. Trimming took off 0 bases at V and 2 bases at J, with 13 bases between the two ends. CDR3 size: 16 residues. The CDR3 sequence is CASSVGGDSYTDTQYF. In DNA form, the CDR3 reads TGTGCCAGCAGCGTAGGGGGGGACAGTTACACAGATACGCAGTATTTT.

The chain combines TRBV19 with TRBJ1-2; TRBD1 is a possible D gene (6 bases). Per germline, CDR1 LNHDA and CDR2 SQIVND (reference sequence). The V end was cut by 4 bases, the J end by 3 bases, with 9 bases between. The CDR3 totals 13 residues. The CDR3 nucleotides read TGTGCCAGTAGTAGAGGACAGTACTATGGCTACACCTTC. It codes for CASSRGQYYGYTF.

The chain uses TRBV2 and TRBJ2-3; 7 positions match TRBD2. Looked up from germline, CDR1 is SNHLY and CDR2 is FYNNEI. The V segment lost 8 bases and the J segment 4 bases; nucleotides outside the gene matches: 9. This CDR3 region has 14 residues. In DNA, the CDR3 is TGTGCCAGCGGCGCGGCGGGAGCCCCAGATACGCAGTATTTT. Amino acids: CASGAAGAPDTQYF.

Here the CDR3 DNA reads TGTGCCAGCAGCGTCGGGGACCCGGGAGGTTATCAGCCCCAGCATTTT. Its protein product is CASSVGDPGGYQPQHF. The J gene is TRBJ1-5, the V gene TRBV9, with D possibly TRBD1 on 5 matching bases. V was shortened by 2 bases and J by 5 bases, with 17 bases between the two germline ends. The CDR3 extends over 16 amino acids. Germline V gene lookup returns CDR1 SGDLS and CDR2 YYNGEE.

The V and J genes are TRBV12-3 or TRBV12-4 and TRBJ1-2; D gene unclear. Between the trimmed V and J ends, which lost 6 bases and 10 bases, there was a span of 15 bases. The CDR3 totals 12 residues. For the CDR3, the DNA is TGTGCCAGCAGCCGAAAAGCAGCGGACTACACCTTC. It specifies CASSRKAADYTF.

The chain is built from TRBV5-1 and TRBJ1-6, with D maybe TRBD1 (5 bases). There are 14 residues in the CDR3. CDR1 is SGHRS, CDR2 YFSETQ, per germline. The germline V and J ends were trimmed by 5 bases and 8 bases, with 14 bases remaining between them. CDR3 sequence (DNA): TGCGCCAGCAGTTGGGGGGGAGCGGATTCACCCCTCCACTTT. It specifies CASSWGGADSPLHF.

The V call is TRBV5-4, the J call TRBJ2-5; no definite D call. In germline, CDR1 is SGHNT, CDR2 YYREEE (reference sequence). The CDR3 loop spans 16 amino acids. V lost 3 bases and J lost 1, with 16 bases in between. The CDR3 loop is CASSSRPLSGQETQYF. The CDR3 region has the DNA TGTGCCAGCAGCTCTAGACCGCTCTCCGGCCAAGAGACCCAGTACTTC.

This chain links TRBV5-8 with TRBJ2-7, with D tentatively TRBD1 (6 bases). The V end lost 4 bases, the J end lost 4 bases, and 9 bases lay between the germline ends. Per the germline V gene, CDR1 is SGHTS and CDR2 is YDEGEE. The CDR3 runs to 12 residues. CDR3 region: CASSNRVYEQYV. CDR3 sequence (DNA): TGTGCCAGCAGCAACAGGGTTTACGAGCAGTACGTC.

The CDR3 region has the DNA TGTGCCAGCAGCCCCGGGGATATCCGGTACGAGCAGTACTTC. Protein: CASSPGDIRYEQYF. This chain uses TRBV6-1 with TRBJ2-7, with D perhaps matching TRBD2 (5 bases). The ends were cut back, 6 bases at V and 4 bases at J, with 16 bases in the middle. The CDR3 is 14 residues long. CDR1 is MNHNS, CDR2 SASEGT, per germline.

The rearrangement links TRBV2 to TRBJ1-1; TRBD1 matches at 8 bases. Per the germline V gene, CDR1 is SNHLY and CDR2 is FYNNEI. The CDR3 is 16 amino acids. V was clipped by 6 bases and J by 11 bases; unmatched bases: 20. The CDR3 bases are TGTGCCAGCAGGGAGGACAGGGAGCCTCTTCCCGTAGCGGCTTTCTTT. Its protein product is CASREDREPLPVAAFF.